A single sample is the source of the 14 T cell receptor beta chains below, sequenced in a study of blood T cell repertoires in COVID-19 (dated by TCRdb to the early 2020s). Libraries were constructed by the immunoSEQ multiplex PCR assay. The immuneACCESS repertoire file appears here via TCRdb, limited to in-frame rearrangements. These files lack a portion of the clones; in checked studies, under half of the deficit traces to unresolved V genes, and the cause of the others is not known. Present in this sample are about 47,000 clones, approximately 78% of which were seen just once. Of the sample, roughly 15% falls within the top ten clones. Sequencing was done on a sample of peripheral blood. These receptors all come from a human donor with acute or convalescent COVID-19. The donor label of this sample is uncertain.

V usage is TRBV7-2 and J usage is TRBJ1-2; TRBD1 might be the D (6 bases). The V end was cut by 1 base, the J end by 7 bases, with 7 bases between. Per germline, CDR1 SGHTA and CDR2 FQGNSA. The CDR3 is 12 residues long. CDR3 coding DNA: TGTGCCAGCAGCTTAGACAGGGTTGGCTACACCTTC. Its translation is CASSLDRVGYTF.

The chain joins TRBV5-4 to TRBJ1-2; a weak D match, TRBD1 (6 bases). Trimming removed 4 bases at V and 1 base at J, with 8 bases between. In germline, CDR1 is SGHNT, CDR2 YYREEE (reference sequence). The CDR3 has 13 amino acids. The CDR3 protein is CASSPDSNYGYTF. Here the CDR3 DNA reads TGTGCCAGCAGCCCGGACAGTAACTATGGCTACACCTTC.

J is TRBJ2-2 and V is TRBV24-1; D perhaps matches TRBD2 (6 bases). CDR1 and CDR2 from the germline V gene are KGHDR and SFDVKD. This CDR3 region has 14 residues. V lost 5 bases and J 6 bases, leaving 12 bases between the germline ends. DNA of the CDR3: TGTGCCACCAGTGCGGGAGTGGGCCCCGGGGAGCTGTTTTTT. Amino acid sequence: CATSAGVGPGELFF.

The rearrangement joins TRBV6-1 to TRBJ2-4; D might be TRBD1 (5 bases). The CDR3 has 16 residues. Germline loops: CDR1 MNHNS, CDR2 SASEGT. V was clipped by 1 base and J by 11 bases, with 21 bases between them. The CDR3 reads CASSEGSRDRAVVQYF. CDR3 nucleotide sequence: TGTGCCAGCAGTGAAGGAAGCAGGGATAGGGCCGTCGTTCAGTACTTC.

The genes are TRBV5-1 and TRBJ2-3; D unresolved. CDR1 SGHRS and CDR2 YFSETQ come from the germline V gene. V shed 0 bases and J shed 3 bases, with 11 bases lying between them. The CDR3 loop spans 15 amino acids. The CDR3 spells CASSLDTGETDTQYF. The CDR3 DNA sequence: TGCGCCAGCAGCTTGGACACTGGAGAAACAGATACGCAGTATTTT.

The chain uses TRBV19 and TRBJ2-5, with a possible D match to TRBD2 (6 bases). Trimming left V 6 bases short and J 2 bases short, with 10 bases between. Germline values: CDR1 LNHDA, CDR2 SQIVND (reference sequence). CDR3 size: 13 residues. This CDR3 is CASRKGGQETQYF. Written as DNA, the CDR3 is TGTGCCAGTAGAAAGGGAGGACAAGAGACCCAGTACTTC.

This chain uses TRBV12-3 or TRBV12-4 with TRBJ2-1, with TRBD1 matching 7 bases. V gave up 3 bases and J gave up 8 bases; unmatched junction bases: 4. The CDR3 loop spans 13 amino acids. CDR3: CASSLTGLYEQFF. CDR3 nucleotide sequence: TGTGCCAGCAGTTTGACAGGGCTCTATGAGCAGTTCTTC.

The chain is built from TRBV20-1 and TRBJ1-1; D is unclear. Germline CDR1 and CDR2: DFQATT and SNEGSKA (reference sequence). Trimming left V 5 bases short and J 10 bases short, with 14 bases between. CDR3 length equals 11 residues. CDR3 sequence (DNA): TGCAGTGCTCTTCGGACTCCAAGAGCTTTCTTT. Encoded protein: CSALRTPRAFF.

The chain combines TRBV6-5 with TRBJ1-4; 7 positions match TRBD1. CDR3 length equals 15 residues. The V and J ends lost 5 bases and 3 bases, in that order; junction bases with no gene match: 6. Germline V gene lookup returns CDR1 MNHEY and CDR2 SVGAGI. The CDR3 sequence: CASSQTGVANEKLFF. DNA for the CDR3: TGTGCCAGCAGTCAAACAGGGGTCGCTAATGAAAAACTGTTTTTT.

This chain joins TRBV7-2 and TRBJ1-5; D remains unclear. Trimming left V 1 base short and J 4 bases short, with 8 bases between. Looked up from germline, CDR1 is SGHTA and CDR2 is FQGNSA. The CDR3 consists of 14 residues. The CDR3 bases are TGTGCCAGCAGCTTAGGATCGGGTAATCAGCCCCAGCATTTT. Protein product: CASSLGSGNQPQHF.

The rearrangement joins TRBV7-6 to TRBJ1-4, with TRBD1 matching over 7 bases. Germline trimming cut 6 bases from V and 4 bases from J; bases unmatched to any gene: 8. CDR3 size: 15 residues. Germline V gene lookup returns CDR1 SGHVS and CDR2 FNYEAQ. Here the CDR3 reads CASRPRTGGNEKLFF. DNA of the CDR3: TGTGCCAGCAGGCCTAGGACAGGCGGTAATGAAAAACTGTTTTTT.

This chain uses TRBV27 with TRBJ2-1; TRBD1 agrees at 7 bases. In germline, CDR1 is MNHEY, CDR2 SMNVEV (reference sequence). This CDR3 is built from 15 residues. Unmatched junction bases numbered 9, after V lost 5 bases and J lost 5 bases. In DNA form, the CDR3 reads TGTGCCAGCAGTCCGTTGGGGACAGTCAACAATGAGCAGTTCTTC. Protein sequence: CASSPLGTVNNEQFF.

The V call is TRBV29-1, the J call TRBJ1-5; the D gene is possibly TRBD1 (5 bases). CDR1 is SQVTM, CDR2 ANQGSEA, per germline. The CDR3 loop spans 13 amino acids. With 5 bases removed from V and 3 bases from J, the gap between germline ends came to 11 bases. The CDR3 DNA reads TGCAGCGTTAGCACAGGCCACAATCAGCCCCAGCATTTT. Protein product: CSVSTGHNQPQHF.

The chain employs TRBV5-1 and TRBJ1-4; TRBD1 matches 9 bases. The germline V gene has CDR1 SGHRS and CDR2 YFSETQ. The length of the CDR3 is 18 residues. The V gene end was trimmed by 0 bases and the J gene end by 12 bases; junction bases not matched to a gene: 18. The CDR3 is CASSLVGNRGLRRVELFF. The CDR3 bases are TGCGCCAGCAGCTTGGTGGGTAACAGGGGGCTCCGAAGGGTGGAACTGTTTTTT.